This T cell receptor (beta chain) is from a study of shared clonotypes between healthy human individuals. Broader study findings: It was expected that sequencing depth would affect clonotype sharing among donors. Lower generation probabilities were found for non-shared clonotypes than for those shared by all four donors.

CDR1 is LNHDA and CDR2 is SQIVND in the germline V gene (reference sequence). Trimming took off 3 bases at V and 5 bases at J, with 11 bases between the two ends. This CDR3 has 14 residues. Here immunoSEQ multiplex PCR was the method, and the copy in TCRdb shows in-frame clones only, minus some. Of about 2.3 million clones in the sample, 90% to 95% were seen once. A note on this clone: Its antigen is still unknown.

This receptor was identified in a man between 18 and 35 years old in good health. Some clones in this sample may be carry-over from other donors' samples. Sequenced: naive CD4+ T cells from PBMCs. Noted subset: CD45RA+ positively selected. The genes are TRBV19 and TRBJ2-1; no reliable D call. CDR3 loop: CASSIRRQDNEQFF. CDR3 DNA sequence: TGTGCCAGTAGTATCCGTCGCCAGGACAATGAGCAGTTCTTC.